This is a list of T cell receptor beta chains from one sample in a study of cytomegalovirus exposure and HLA in healthy donors. This table comes from immunoSEQ multiplex PCR, and its TCRdb copy is limited to in-frame clones, with some not included. The sample records 260,000 or so clones, more than 75% being singletons. The sequenced sample consisted of PBMCs. These TCRs come from a young woman in good health and CMV-seronegative. Both conserved end residues are part of each CDR3. The D gene is left open where the match is weak. Clone size is shown for a subset of rows, as once, few, many or a class of expanded clone.

v_gene	abundance	j_gene	d_gene	CDR3nt	CDR3aa
TRBV18	-	TRBJ2-1	TRBD1	TGTGCCAGCTCACTACCCCTACAGGGGGCAAATGAGCAGTTCTTC	CASSLPLQGANEQFF
TRBV18	-	TRBJ2-7	-	TGTGCCAGCTCACCACGGGGGAGGCAAGTAGGCTACGAGCAGTACTTC	CASSPRGRQVGYEQYF
TRBV7-6	-	TRBJ2-3	-	TGTGCCAGCAGCCTAGGTGGAGACACAGATACGCAGTATTTT	CASSLGGDTDTQYF
TRBV28	-	TRBJ1-3	-	TGTGCCAGCAGTTTGGGCACTGGAGGAAACACCATATATTTT	CASSLGTGGNTIYF
TRBV19	once	TRBJ2-7	TRBD2	TGTGCCAGTAGTAGTCTAGCGGGGGGCTACGAGCAGTACTTC	CASSSLAGGYEQYF
TRBV19	few	TRBJ1-6	TRBD1	TGTGCCAGTAGTACAGGACAGGGCAATTCACCCCTCCACTTT	CASSTGQGNSPLHF
TRBV6-5	-	TRBJ2-5	-	TGTGCCAGCAGTTATAGTTCCGGGGCCCAGTACTTC	CASSYSSGAQYF
TRBV7-9	-	TRBJ1-2	TRBD1	TGTGCCAGCAGCTACCGGGACAGTCCCTATGGCTACACCTTC	CASSYRDSPYGYTF
TRBV28	-	TRBJ1-4	-	TGTGCCAGCAGGGGCGGGGATTGGGAAAAACTGTTTTTT	CASRGGDWEKLFF
TRBV9	-	TRBJ2-5	-	TGTGCCAGCAGCCAACGGCAGGGGCGAGAGACCCAGTACTTC	CASSQRQGRETQYF
TRBV20-1	-	TRBJ2-1	TRBD2	TGCAGTGTCCCTGCGGGGGGGCAGTTCTTC	CSVPAGGQFF
TRBV28	-	TRBJ2-5	-	TGTGCCAGCAGCCTAGATGGGGGCGAGAAGACCCAGTACTTC	CASSLDGGEKTQYF
TRBV6-1	-	TRBJ2-3	-	TGTGCCAGCAGAACAGGGATATGGGACACAGATACGCAGTATTTT	CASRTGIWDTDTQYF
TRBV7-7	-	TRBJ1-1	-	TGTGCCAGCAGCTTAGAGAGGGGGACTGAAGCTTTCTTT	CASSLERGTEAFF
TRBV29-1	-	TRBJ2-2	TRBD2	TGCAGCGGGCGGGAGGGCCCCACCGGGGAGCTGTTTTTT	CSGREGPTGELFF
TRBV7-7	-	TRBJ2-1	TRBD2	TGTGCCAGCAGCTTAGACAGCGGGAGCTACAATGAGCAGTTCTTC	CASSLDSGSYNEQFF
TRBV5-4	-	TRBJ2-3	-	TGTGCCAGCAGCTTGTCGCACGGGGATACGCAGTATTTT	CASSLSHGDTQYF
TRBV15	few	TRBJ1-2	TRBD1	TGTGCCACCAGCAGCGAGACAGGGCAGGGCTACACCTTC	CATSSETGQGYTF
TRBV28	-	TRBJ2-7	-	TGTGCCAGCAGTTTGGATTGGAGTGGAGGGATCTCCTACGAGCAGTACTTC	CASSLDWSGGISYEQYF
TRBV7-9	-	TRBJ1-2	TRBD1	TGTGCCAGCAGCTTAAAAAGCCCATGGACAGGCGGAAACTATGGCTACACCTTC	CASSLKSPWTGGNYGYTF
TRBV29-1	-	TRBJ2-3	-	TGCAGCGTTGATAGCCACCTCCGGCCGGGGGAGGCGCAGTATTTT	CSVDSHLRPGEAQYF
TRBV27	-	TRBJ1-2	-	TGTGCCAGCAGCCCGAGTGGTTGGGGCTACACCTTC	CASSPSGWGYTF
TRBV28	-	TRBJ2-5	TRBD1	TGTGCCAGCATAAACAGGGGTCAAGAGACCCAGTACTTC	CASINRGQETQYF
TRBV28	-	TRBJ1-5	TRBD1	TGTGCCAGCAGGGGACAGGGGGATCAGCCCCAGCATTTT	CASRGQGDQPQHF
TRBV2	-	TRBJ2-7	-	TGTGCCAGCAGTGAAACCGAAGCAGGCGAGCAGTACTTC	CASSETEAGEQYF
TRBV28	few	TRBJ2-7	-	TGTGCCAGCAGTGCACAGGTCTACGAGCAGTACTTC	CASSAQVYEQYF
TRBV27	-	TRBJ2-1	-	TGTGCCAGCAGTTTACAGGGTTCCTACAATGAGCAGTTCTTC	CASSLQGSYNEQFF
TRBV28	-	TRBJ1-2	TRBD1	TGTGCCAGCAGTTCCCCTATCGGACAGGGGGCTGGAGGCTACACCTTC	CASSSPIGQGAGGYTF
TRBV6-1	-	TRBJ1-5	-	TGTGCCAGCAGTGGAACAGGTGGGGGGGTGGGGAAACAGCCCCAGCATTTT	CASSGTGGGVGKQPQHF
TRBV28	-	TRBJ1-2	TRBD1	TGTGCCAGCAGTTACACAGGGGAGGTCTATGGCTACACCTTC	CASSYTGEVYGYTF
TRBV6-5	-	TRBJ2-7	-	TGTGCCAGCACCGACCGACAAAGGCATCTCTACGAGCAGTACTTC	CASTDRQRHLYEQYF
TRBV6-5	-	TRBJ1-1	TRBD1	TGTGCCAGCAGTTCCGGGACAGGGAGGTTGGGTGAAGCTTTCTTT	CASSSGTGRLGEAFF
TRBV2	once	TRBJ1-4	-	TGTGCCAGCAGTGTACAGTCGGTTGAACTTGAAAAACTGTTTTTT	CASSVQSVELEKLFF
TRBV5-1	-	TRBJ2-2	TRBD2	TGCGCCAGCAGCTTGATAGCGGGAGTTAACACCGGGGAGCTGTTTTTT	CASSLIAGVNTGELFF
TRBV7-8	-	TRBJ1-5	-	TGTGCCAGCAGCTTATCGGGACACACCTGGAGCAATCAGCCCCAGCATTTT	CASSLSGHTWSNQPQHF
TRBV5-4	-	TRBJ2-1	TRBD2	TGTGCCAGCAGCCATACCGGGACTATCGATGAGCAGTTCTTC	CASSHTGTIDEQFF
TRBV7-7	-	TRBJ1-3	TRBD1	TGTGCTAGCAGCCCCGACAGGGTTGGAAACACCATATATTTT	CASSPDRVGNTIYF
TRBV19	-	TRBJ2-7	-	TGTGCCAGTAGTATAGCGGACGAGCAGTACTTC	CASSIADEQYF
TRBV2	-	TRBJ1-4	-	TGTGCCAGCAGAAAGGGGGTGGATGGTGAAAAACTGTTTTTT	CASRKGVDGEKLFF
TRBV15	-	TRBJ1-4	TRBD1	TGTGCCACCAGCAGAGACAGGGGACAGGCTAATGAAAAACTGTTTTTT	CATSRDRGQANEKLFF
TRBV16	-	TRBJ2-4	-	TGTGCCAGCAGCCAATCTCCCGGGTTGGCCAAAAACATTCAGTACTTC	CASSQSPGLAKNIQYF
TRBV28	-	TRBJ2-2	-	TGTGCCAGCAGTTTATTAAGAGGGAACACCGGGGAGCTGTTTTTT	CASSLLRGNTGELFF
TRBV11-2	few	TRBJ2-7	-	TGTGCCAGCAGCCAGGCCCTCTACGAGCAGTACTTC	CASSQALYEQYF
TRBV6-5	once	TRBJ2-3	-	TGTGCCAGTCGCTGGGGGGGCACAGATACGCAGTATTTT	CASRWGGTDTQYF
TRBV6-1	-	TRBJ1-2	-	TGTGCCAGCAGTGAAGTCCAGGTTAGCTATGGCTACACCTTC	CASSEVQVSYGYTF
TRBV28	-	TRBJ1-5	TRBD1	TGTGCCAGCAGTCGATCTCGACACCGCTCAGGGGGCAATGGTCAGCCCCAGCATTTT	CASSRSRHRSGGNGQPQHF
TRBV5-4	-	TRBJ2-1	TRBD2	TGTGCCAGCAGCTCCCGCCCGGGACTAGGGGGGTCCTACAATGAGCAGTTCTTC	CASSSRPGLGGSYNEQFF
TRBV25-1	-	TRBJ2-7	TRBD2	TGTGCCAGCAGTTCTAGTCGGGAGGGCGGTTCCTACGAGCAGTACTTC	CASSSSREGGSYEQYF
TRBV9	few	TRBJ2-7	TRBD2	TGTGCCAGCAGCGTCCAAGCGGGAGGGAACTACGAGCAGTACTTC	CASSVQAGGNYEQYF
TRBV27	few	TRBJ1-5	-	TGTGCCAGCAGTTATGGGGGGGTGGATCAGCCCCAGCATTTT	CASSYGGVDQPQHF
TRBV9	-	TRBJ2-2	TRBD2	TGTGCCAGCAGCGTGAGCGGGAGAGTGGCCGGGGAGCTGTTTTTT	CASSVSGRVAGELFF
TRBV5-1	-	TRBJ2-5	-	TGCGCCAGCAGCTTGAGGGGGTTTGGGGAGGAGACCCAGTACTTC	CASSLRGFGEETQYF
TRBV5-4	few	TRBJ2-7	TRBD2	TGTGCCAGCAGCCCTGGTGGGGGGGTTATCCCCTACGAGCAGTACTTC	CASSPGGGVIPYEQYF
TRBV13	-	TRBJ1-1	-	TGTGCCAGCAGCTCGAGAGAGGAGAACACTGAAGCTTTCTTT	CASSSREENTEAFF
TRBV5-1	-	TRBJ2-7	TRBD2	TGCGCCAGCAGCTTACTTAGCGGGATGGCGGACGAGCAGTACTTC	CASSLLSGMADEQYF
TRBV21-1	-	TRBJ2-7	-	TGTGCCAGCAGCATTGTAGATACCTACGAGCAGTACTTC	CASSIVDTYEQYF
TRBV11-2	-	TRBJ2-7	-	TGTGCCAGCAGCTCCCAGGGGGAGCAGTACTTC	CASSSQGEQYF
TRBV15	-	TRBJ1-1	-	TGTGCCACCAGCAGAGGTCAGGTGGGGCCGAACACTGAAGCTTTCTTT	CATSRGQVGPNTEAFF
TRBV14	-	TRBJ2-7	TRBD2	TGTGCCAGCAGCCATGAACCGGGACTAGCGGGAATCGGAAACTACGAGCAGTACTTC	CASSHEPGLAGIGNYEQYF